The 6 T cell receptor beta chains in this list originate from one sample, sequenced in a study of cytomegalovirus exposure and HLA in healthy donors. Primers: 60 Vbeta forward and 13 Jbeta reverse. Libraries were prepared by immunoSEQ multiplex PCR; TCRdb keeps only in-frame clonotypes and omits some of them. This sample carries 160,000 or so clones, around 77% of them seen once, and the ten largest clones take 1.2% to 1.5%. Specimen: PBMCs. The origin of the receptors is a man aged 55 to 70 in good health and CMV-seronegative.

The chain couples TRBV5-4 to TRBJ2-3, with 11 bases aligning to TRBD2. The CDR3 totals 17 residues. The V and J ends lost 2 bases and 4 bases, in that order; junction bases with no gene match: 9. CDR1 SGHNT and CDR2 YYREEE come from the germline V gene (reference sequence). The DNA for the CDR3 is TGTGCCAGCAGCTTTCTAGCGGGGGGAGGCAGCGCAGATACGCAGTATTTT. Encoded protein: CASSFLAGGGSADTQYF.

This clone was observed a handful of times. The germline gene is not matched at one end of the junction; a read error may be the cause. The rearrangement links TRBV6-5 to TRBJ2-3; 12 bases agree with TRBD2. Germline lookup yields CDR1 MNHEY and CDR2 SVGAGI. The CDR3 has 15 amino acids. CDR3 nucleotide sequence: TGTGCCAGCAGTGACTCTAGCGGGGGGGCAGATACGCAGTATTTT. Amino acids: CASSDSSGGADTQYF.

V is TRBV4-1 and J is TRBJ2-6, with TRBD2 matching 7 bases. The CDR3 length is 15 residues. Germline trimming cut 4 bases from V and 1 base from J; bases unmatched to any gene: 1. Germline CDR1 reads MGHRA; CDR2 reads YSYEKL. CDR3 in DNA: TGCGCCAGCAGCCCGGGGGGATCTGGGGCCAACGTCCTGACTTTC. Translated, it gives CASSPGGSGANVLTF.

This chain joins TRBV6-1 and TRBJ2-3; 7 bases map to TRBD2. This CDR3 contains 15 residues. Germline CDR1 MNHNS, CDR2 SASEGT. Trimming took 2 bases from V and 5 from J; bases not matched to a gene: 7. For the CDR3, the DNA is TGTGCCAGCAGTGAACAGCCGGGGAGGGAAGATACGCAGTATTTT. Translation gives CASSEQPGREDTQYF.

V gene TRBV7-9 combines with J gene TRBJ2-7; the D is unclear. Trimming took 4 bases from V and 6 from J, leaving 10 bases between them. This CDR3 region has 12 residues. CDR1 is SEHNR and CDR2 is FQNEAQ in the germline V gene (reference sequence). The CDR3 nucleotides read TGTGCCAGCAGCTCATCGGGTTTCGAGCAGTACTTC. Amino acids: CASSSSGFEQYF.

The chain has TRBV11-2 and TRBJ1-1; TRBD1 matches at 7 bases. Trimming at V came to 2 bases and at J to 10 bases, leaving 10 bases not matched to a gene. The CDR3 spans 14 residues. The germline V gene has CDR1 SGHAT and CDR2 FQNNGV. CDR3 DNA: TGTGCCAGCAGCTTAAGAGGTGCGGCAGGGGGAGCTTTCTTT. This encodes CASSLRGAAGGAFF.